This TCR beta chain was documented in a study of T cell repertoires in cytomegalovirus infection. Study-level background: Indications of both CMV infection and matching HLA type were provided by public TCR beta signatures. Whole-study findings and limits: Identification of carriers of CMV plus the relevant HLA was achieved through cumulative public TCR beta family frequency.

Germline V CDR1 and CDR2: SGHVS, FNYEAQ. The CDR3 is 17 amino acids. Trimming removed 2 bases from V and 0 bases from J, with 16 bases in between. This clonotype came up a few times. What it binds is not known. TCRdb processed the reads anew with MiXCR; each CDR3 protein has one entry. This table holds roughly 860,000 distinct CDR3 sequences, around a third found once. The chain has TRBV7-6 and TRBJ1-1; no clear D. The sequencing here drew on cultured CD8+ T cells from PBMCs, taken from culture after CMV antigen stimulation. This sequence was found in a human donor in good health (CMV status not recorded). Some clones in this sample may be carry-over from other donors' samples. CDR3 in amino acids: CASSLTKAGSMNTEAFF. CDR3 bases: TGTGCCAGCAGCTTAACTAAGGCGGGTTCCATGAACACTGAAGCTTTCTTT.